What follows are 14 T cell receptor beta chains derived from one specimen sequenced in a study of shared clonotypes between healthy human individuals (dated by TCRdb to between 2020 and 2021). CD8 naive samples consisted of CD45RO-negative cells that were positively selected for CCR7, yielding a CD45RA+CCR7+ population without TemRA cells. The library was produced with the immunoSEQ multiplex PCR assay. Here the immuneACCESS table is served through TCRdb, limited to in-frame sequences with V and J called. Missing clones are a known gap in these copies; in checked studies unresolved V genes cover under half, and the rest lacks a known reason. The sample data list about 2 million clones, and about 95% of these were observed just once. The ten biggest clones cover about 1.1% of the sample. The sample comprised naive CD8+ T cells sorted from blood. The meaning of the sample's cell subset or site label: CD45RA+CCR7+. Every receptor here comes from a man aged 18 to 30 in good health.

The gene calls are TRBV7-3 and TRBJ2-2, with a weak D call TRBD1 (5 bases). The germline V and J ends were trimmed by 6 bases and 4 bases, with 15 bases remaining between them. The CDR3 extends over 15 amino acids. The germline V gene has CDR1 SGHTA and CDR2 FQGTGA. CDR3 coding DNA: TGTGCCAGCAGACTAACAGGAACGGGCACCGGGGAGCTGTTTTTT. Translating gives CASRLTGTGTGELFF.

The J gene is TRBJ1-1, the V gene TRBV4-1; D gene uncertain. The CDR3 runs 14 residues. Germline V gives CDR1 MGHRA, CDR2 YSYEKL. V shed 4 bases and J shed 3 bases, with 12 bases lying between them. CDR3 coding DNA: TGCGCCAGCAGCCCACCTGGCCTGTACACTGAAGCTTTCTTT. Translated: CASSPPGLYTEAFF.

A note on this clone: The same CDR3 is also encoded by other DNA sequences in this sample. The gene calls are TRBV6-5 and TRBJ2-1; 9 nucleotides align to TRBD2. V was clipped by 3 bases and J by 8 bases; unmatched bases: 5. CDR1 is MNHEY, CDR2 SVGAGI, per germline. The CDR3 is made up of 14 amino acids. In nucleotides, the CDR3 is TGTGCCAGCAGTTATAGTAGCGGGAGCGATGAGCAGTTCTTC. As protein: CASSYSSGSDEQFF.

The V and J genes are TRBV7-3 and TRBJ2-3; TRBD2 agrees at 7 bases. The CDR3 has 15 residues. Germline CDR1 SGHTA, CDR2 FQGTGA. V gave up 4 bases and J gave up 4 bases; unmatched junction bases: 8. CDR3 residues: CASSSTGLDSDTQYF. CDR3 DNA sequence: TGTGCCAGCAGCTCGACCGGACTAGATTCAGATACGCAGTATTTT.

Comment on this clone: The identical CDR3 is also encoded by other nucleotide sequences in the sample. The chain links TRBV27 to TRBJ2-7; TRBD2 is a possible D gene (7 bases). There are 16 residues in the CDR3. Per germline, CDR1 MNHEY and CDR2 SMNVEV (reference sequence). Trimming stripped 5 bases from V and 1 base from J, with 18 bases between. The CDR3 coding sequence is TGTGCCAGCAGTCCCCTGGGGGGGCAGGGATCCTACGAGCAGTACTTC. This translates into CASSPLGGQGSYEQYF.

As concerns this clone: One end of the junction is discordant with germline, which a read error may explain. This rearrangement joins TRBV13 to TRBJ2-3; 8 bases match TRBD2. The germline V gene encodes CDR1 PRHDT and CDR2 FYEKMQ (reference sequence). The length of the CDR3 is 15 residues. In nucleotides, the CDR3 is TGTGCCAGCAGTTTAGGGGGTAGCGGGATAGATACGCAGTATTTT. Encoded protein: CASSLGGSGIDTQYF.

The chain combines TRBV27 with TRBJ2-5, with 9 bases fitting TRBD1. CDR1 is MNHEY, CDR2 SMNVEV, per germline (reference sequence). After removal of 0 bases from V and 4 bases from J, the junction contained 3 bases not matched to a gene. The CDR3 sequence is 15 residues long. The CDR3 region is CASSLSQGALETQYF. The CDR3 bases are TGTGCCAGCAGTTTATCACAGGGGGCTCTAGAGACCCAGTACTTC.

The chain is built from TRBV5-4 and TRBJ1-1, with D tentatively TRBD1 (6 bases). The V and J ends lost 4 bases and 10 bases respectively, with 14 bases between them. The CDR3 consists of 12 residues. Per the germline V gene, CDR1 is SGHNT and CDR2 is YYREEE (reference sequence). The CDR3 sequence: CASSPEGVVAFF. CDR3 sequence (DNA): TGTGCCAGCAGCCCGGAGGGGGTCGTAGCTTTCTTT.

The chain links TRBV4-1 to TRBJ2-7, with TRBD2 matching over 7 bases. This CDR3 spans 16 amino acids. Per germline, CDR1 MGHRA and CDR2 YSYEKL. Losses at the gene ends were 5 bases for V and 6 bases for J; bases not matched to a gene: 16. This CDR3 reads CASSSYGGTFGGEQYF. As DNA, the CDR3 is TGCGCCAGCAGCTCATACGGGGGGACCTTCGGCGGCGAGCAGTACTTC.

This clone was seen only a few times. At the DNA level, this CDR3 is encoded by other sequences in the same sample as well. V usage is TRBV4-1 and J usage is TRBJ2-7; possibly TRBD1 for D (5 bases). Germline CDR1 is MGHRA and CDR2 is YSYEKL. V lost 2 bases and J lost 0, with 8 bases in between. The CDR3 has 14 residues. The CDR3: CASSQKDSSYEQYF. For the CDR3, the DNA is TGCGCCAGCAGCCAAAAAGACAGCTCCTACGAGCAGTACTTC.

This clone was recorded once. The chain couples TRBV7-3 to TRBJ1-1; weak D call: TRBD1 (5 bases). In germline, CDR1 is SGHTA, CDR2 FQGTGA. The V end lost 2 bases, the J end lost 5 bases, and 9 bases lay between the germline ends. The CDR3 covers 13 residues. The CDR3 nucleotides are TGTGCCAGCAGCTTAGTAAGGGGAACTGAAGCTTTCTTT. Translating gives CASSLVRGTEAFF.

V usage is TRBV27 and J usage is TRBJ2-1, with 7 bases identical to TRBD1. The germline V gene has CDR1 MNHEY and CDR2 SMNVEV (reference sequence). The ends lost 2 bases at V and 4 bases at J; junction bases unmatched: 5. CDR3 length: 15 amino acids. The CDR3 DNA is TGTGCCAGCAGTTTAGGACAGGTGACATACAATGAGCAGTTCTTC. The encoded protein is CASSLGQVTYNEQFF.

The genes are TRBV13 and TRBJ1-1; no clear D. V was cut by 8 bases and J by 8 bases, with 21 bases left in between. Per germline, CDR1 PRHDT and CDR2 FYEKMQ (reference sequence). The CDR3 loop spans 14 amino acids. The CDR3 region has the DNA TGTGCCAGCGCGGACGGACGGAGAACGCAAGAAGCTTTCTTT. Translating it yields CASADGRRTQEAFF.

This clone appeared a single time. The J gene is TRBJ2-3, the V gene TRBV6-5, with D tentatively TRBD2 (5 bases). V was pared by 2 bases and J by 5 bases, with 11 bases between. The CDR3 consists of 14 residues. CDR1 MNHEY and CDR2 SVGAGI come from the germline V gene. The CDR3 DNA reads as TGTGCCAGCAGTTACCGGCCCGAGGGAGATACGCAGTATTTT. As protein: CASSYRPEGDTQYF.